The present T cell receptor beta chain was sequenced within a study of blood T cells in healthy people across ages. Germline-derived CDR1 and CDR2 are SEHNR and FQNEAQ (reference sequence). The CDR3 runs to 19 residues. A second roughly 7 to 11 cycle PCR used barcoded and J-beta primers. One entry per CDR3 protein results from TCRdb running MiXCR on the 5' RACE reads. This sample has around 1,700,000 distinct CDR3 sequences; 28% occur once, and the top ten carry roughly 8.2%. A remark on this clonotype: One end of the junction varies from germline; a read error may be responsible.

The specimen was blood. This sequence originates from a woman in her twenties or thirties in good health. The rearrangement joins TRBV7-9 to TRBJ2-1, with TRBD1 matching 7 bases. The CDR3, as DNA: TGTGCCGGCAGCCCCGCCAAGGGACAGTCCCGTGTTTCCTACAATGAGCAGTTCTTC. This translates into CAGSPAKGQSRVSYNEQFF.